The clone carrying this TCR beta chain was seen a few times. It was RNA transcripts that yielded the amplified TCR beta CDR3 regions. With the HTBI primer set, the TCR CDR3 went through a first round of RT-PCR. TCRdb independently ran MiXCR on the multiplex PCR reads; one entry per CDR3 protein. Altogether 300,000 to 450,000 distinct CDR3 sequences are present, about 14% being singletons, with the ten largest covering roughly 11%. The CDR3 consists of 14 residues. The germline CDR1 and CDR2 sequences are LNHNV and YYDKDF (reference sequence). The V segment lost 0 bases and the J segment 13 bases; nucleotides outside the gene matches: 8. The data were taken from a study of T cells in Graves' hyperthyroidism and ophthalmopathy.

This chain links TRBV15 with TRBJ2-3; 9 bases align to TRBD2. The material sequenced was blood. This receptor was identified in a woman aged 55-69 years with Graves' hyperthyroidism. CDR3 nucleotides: TGTGCCACCAGCAGAGATCTCAAGGTAGCGGGGGAGTATTTT. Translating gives CATSRDLKVAGEYF. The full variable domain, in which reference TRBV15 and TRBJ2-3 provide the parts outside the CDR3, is DAMVIQNPRYQVTQFGKPVTLSCSQTLNHNVMYWYQQKSSQAPKLLFHYYDKDFNNEADTPDNFQSRRPNTSFCFLDIRSPGLGDTAMYLCATSRDLKVAGEYFGPGTRLTVL.